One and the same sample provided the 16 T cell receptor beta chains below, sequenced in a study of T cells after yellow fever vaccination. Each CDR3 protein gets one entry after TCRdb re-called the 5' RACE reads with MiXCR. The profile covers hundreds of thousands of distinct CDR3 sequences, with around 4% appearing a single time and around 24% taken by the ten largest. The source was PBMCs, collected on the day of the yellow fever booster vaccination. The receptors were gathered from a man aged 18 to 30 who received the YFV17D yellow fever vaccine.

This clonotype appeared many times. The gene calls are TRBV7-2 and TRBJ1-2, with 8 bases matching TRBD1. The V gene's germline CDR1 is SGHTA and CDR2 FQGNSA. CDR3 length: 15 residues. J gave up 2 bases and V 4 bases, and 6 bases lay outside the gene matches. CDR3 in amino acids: CASSYSTGENYGYTF. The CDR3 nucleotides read TGTGCCAGCAGCTACTCGACAGGGGAGAACTATGGCTACACCTTC.

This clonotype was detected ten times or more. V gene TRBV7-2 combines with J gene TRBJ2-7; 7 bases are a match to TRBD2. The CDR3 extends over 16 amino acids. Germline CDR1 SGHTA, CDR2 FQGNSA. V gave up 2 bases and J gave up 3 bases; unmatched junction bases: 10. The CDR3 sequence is CASSLQASGSLYEQYF. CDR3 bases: TGTGCCAGCAGCTTACAGGCTAGCGGTTCCCTCTACGAGCAGTACTTC.

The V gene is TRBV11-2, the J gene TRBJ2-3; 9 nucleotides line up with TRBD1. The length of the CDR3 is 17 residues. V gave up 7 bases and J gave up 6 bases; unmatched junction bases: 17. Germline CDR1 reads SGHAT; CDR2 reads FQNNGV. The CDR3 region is CASIDRHGTGQQDTQYF. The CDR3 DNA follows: TGTGCCAGCATCGATCGACATGGGACAGGGCAACAGGATACGCAGTATTTT.

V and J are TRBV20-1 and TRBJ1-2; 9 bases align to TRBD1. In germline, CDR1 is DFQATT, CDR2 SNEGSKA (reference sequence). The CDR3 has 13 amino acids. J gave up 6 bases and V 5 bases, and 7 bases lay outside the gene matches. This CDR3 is CSAERGDRDGYTF. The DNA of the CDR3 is TGCAGTGCTGAGAGGGGGGACAGGGATGGCTACACCTTC.

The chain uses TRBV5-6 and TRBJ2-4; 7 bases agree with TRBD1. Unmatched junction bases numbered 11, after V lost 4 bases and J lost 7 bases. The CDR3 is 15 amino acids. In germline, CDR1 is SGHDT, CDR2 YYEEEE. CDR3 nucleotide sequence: TGTGCCAGCAGCGCAGACAGGGCCCTGGGCAACATTCAGTACTTC. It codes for CASSADRALGNIQYF.

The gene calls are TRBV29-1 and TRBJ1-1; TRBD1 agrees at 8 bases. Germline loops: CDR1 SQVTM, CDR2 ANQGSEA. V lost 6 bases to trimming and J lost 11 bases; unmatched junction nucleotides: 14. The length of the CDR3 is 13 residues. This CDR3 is CSVSQGARARAFF. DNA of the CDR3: TGCAGCGTGAGCCAGGGGGCGCGGGCTCGGGCTTTCTTT.

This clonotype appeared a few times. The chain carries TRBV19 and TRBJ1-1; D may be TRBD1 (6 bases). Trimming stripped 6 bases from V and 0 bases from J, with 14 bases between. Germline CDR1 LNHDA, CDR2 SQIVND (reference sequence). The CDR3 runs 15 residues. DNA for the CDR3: TGTGCCAGTAGCGCGACAGGTTACATGAACACTGAAGCTTTCTTT. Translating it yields CASSATGYMNTEAFF.

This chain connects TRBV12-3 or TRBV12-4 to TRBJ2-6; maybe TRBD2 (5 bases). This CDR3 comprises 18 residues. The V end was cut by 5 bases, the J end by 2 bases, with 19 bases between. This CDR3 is CASSPLRRLTPGANVLTF. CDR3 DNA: TGTGCCAGCAGTCCCTTACGGAGGCTGACACCTGGGGCCAACGTCCTGACTTTC.

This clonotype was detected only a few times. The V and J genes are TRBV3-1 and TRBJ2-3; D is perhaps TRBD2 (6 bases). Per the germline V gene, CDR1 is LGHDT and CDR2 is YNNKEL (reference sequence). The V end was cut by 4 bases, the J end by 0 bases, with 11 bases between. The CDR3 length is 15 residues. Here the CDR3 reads CASSRLRGSTDTQYF. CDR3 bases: TGTGCCAGCAGCCGATTGCGGGGAAGCACAGATACGCAGTATTTT.

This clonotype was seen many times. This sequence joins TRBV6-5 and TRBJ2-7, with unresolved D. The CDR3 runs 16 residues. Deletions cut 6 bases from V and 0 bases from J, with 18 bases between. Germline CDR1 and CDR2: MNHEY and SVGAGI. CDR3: CASSPTSSPSSYEQYV. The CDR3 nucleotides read TGTGCCAGCAGCCCCACCAGTTCCCCAAGCTCCTACGAGCAGTACGTC.

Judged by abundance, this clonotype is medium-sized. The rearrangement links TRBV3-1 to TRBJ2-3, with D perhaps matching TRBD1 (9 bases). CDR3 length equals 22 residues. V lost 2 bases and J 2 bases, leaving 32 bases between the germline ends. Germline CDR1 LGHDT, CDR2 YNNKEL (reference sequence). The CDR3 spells CASSQLTWEGQGLAGSTDTQYF. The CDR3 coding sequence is TGTGCCAGCAGCCAACTAACTTGGGAGGGACAGGGCTTAGCGGGGTCCACAGATACGCAGTATTTT.

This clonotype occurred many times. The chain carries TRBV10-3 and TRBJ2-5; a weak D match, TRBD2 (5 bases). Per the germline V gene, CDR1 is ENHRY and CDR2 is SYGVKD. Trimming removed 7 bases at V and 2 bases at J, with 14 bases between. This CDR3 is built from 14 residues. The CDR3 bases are TGTGCCATCAAGAGGGCAGGCTTACAAGAGACCCAGTACTTC. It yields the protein CAIKRAGLQETQYF.

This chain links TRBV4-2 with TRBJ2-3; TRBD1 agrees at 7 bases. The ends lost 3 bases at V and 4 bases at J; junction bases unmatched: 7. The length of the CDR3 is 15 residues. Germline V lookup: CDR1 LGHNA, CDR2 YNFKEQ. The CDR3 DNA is TGTGCCAGCAGCCACGGACAGGATGGGGCAGATACGCAGTATTTT. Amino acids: CASSHGQDGADTQYF.

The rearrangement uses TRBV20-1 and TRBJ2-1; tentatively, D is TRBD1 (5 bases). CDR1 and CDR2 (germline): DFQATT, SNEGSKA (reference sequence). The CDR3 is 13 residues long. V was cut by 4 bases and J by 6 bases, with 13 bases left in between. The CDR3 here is CSATNGRVNEQFF. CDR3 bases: TGCAGTGCTACCAACGGCAGGGTCAATGAGCAGTTCTTC.

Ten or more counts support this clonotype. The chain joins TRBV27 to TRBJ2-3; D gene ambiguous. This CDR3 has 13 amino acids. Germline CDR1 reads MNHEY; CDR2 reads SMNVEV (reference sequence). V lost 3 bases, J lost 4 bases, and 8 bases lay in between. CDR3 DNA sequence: TGTGCCAGCAGTTTTTATAATGCAGATACGCAGTATTTT. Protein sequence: CASSFYNADTQYF.

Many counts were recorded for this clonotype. CDR3 region: CASRPPGGSYNEQFF. The DNA for the CDR3 is TGTGCCAGCAGACCCCCAGGGGGATCGTACAATGAGCAGTTCTTC. The chain recombines TRBV7-2 with TRBJ2-1, with 7 bases aligning to TRBD1. J gave up 4 bases and V 6 bases, and 9 bases lay outside the gene matches. Germline V gene lookup returns CDR1 SGHTA and CDR2 FQGNSA. This CDR3 spans 15 amino acids.